Each of the 16 T cell receptor beta chains below was sequenced from the same sample in a study of cytomegalovirus exposure and HLA in healthy donors. The PCR ran on 60 Vbeta and 13 Jbeta primers. Libraries were prepared by immunoSEQ multiplex PCR; TCRdb keeps only in-frame clonotypes and omits some of them. The data hold 110,000 to 150,000 clones, with 68% observed a single time. Sequencing was done on a sample of PBMCs. These receptors were taken from a man in his sixties in good health and CMV-seronegative.

This clone has a single count. V is TRBV19 and J is TRBJ2-5; D not certain. CDR3 size: 15 residues. The V and J ends lost 1 base and 1 base respectively, with 10 bases between them. The V gene's germline CDR1 is LNHDA and CDR2 SQIVND (reference sequence). CDR3 residues: CASSIAPGLQETQYF. CDR3 nucleotides: TGTGCCAGTAGTATAGCCCCCGGTCTCCAAGAGACCCAGTACTTC.

V and J are TRBV5-1 and TRBJ2-1; 7 bases agree with TRBD2. The ends lost 5 bases at V and 8 bases at J; junction bases unmatched: 7. The length of the CDR3 is 13 residues. Germline CDR1 SGHRS, CDR2 YFSETQ. In DNA, the CDR3 is TGCGCCAGCAGTGTGGCGGGAGTGGATGAGCAGTTCTTC. The encoded protein is CASSVAGVDEQFF.

This clone was observed a handful of times. The V gene is TRBV5-4, the J gene TRBJ1-3; perhaps TRBD1 as D (6 bases). Trimming pared 3 bases from V and 0 bases from J, leaving 19 bases between. CDR3 length: 18 residues. Germline CDR1 is SGHNT and CDR2 is YYREEE (reference sequence). CDR3 sequence (DNA): TGTGCCAGCAGCTCGAAGACAGGAACCTTATCCTCTGGAAACACCATATATTTT. Amino acids: CASSSKTGTLSSGNTIYF. The whole variable domain, remainder taken from reference TRBV5-4 and TRBJ1-3, is ETGVTQSPTHLIKTRGQQVTLRCSSQSGHNTVSWYQQALGQGPQFIFQYYREEENGRGNFPPRFSGLQFPNYSSELNVNALELDDSALYLCASSSKTGTLSSGNTIYFGEGSWLTVV.

Here the CDR3 DNA reads TGCGCCAGCAGCTTGTCGTGGACAGGGGGCTCTTACACCGGGGAGCTGTTTTTT. Protein product: CASSLSWTGGSYTGELFF. This chain uses TRBV5-1 with TRBJ2-2; 11 positions agree with TRBD1. The CDR3 is 18 amino acids. V lost 1 base and J lost 3; bases outside the gene matches: 8. Germline CDR1 reads SGHRS; CDR2 reads YFSETQ.

This clone was seen a few times. The chain recombines TRBV27 with TRBJ1-1; TRBD1 aligns across 7 bases. The germline gives CDR1 MNHEY, CDR2 SMNVEV (reference sequence). After removal of 3 bases from V and 11 bases from J, the junction contained 6 bases not matched to a gene. The CDR3 covers 12 residues. CDR3 loop: CASSFHRGTAFF. The CDR3 region has the DNA TGTGCCAGCAGTTTTCACAGGGGCACTGCTTTCTTT.

The gene calls are TRBV5-1 and TRBJ1-4, with D unclear. Germline CDR1 reads SGHRS; CDR2 reads YFSETQ. This CDR3 has 15 amino acids. With 3 bases removed from V and 7 bases from J, the gap between germline ends came to 16 bases. The CDR3 sequence is CASSSSNPRTEKLFF. The DNA of the CDR3 is TGCGCCAGCAGCTCGAGTAACCCAAGAACTGAAAAACTGTTTTTT.

The V call is TRBV28, the J call TRBJ2-7; 7 nucleotides match TRBD1. With 6 bases clipped from V and 2 bases from J, the junction kept 7 bases outside the gene matches. Germline values: CDR1 MDHEN, CDR2 SYDVKM. This CDR3 has 14 amino acids. CDR3 loop: CASSPGTAPYEQYF. The DNA of the CDR3 is TGTGCCAGCAGCCCCGGGACAGCCCCCTACGAGCAGTACTTC. The variable domain in full, with the rest retrieved from reference TRBV28 and TRBJ2-7, is DVKVTQSSRYLVKRTGEKVFLECVQDMDHENMFWYRQDPGLGLRLIYFSYDVKMKEKGDIPEGYSVSREKKERFSLILESASTNQTSMYLCASSPGTAPYEQYFGPGTRLTVT.

The V call is TRBV6-4, the J call TRBJ1-1; D is ambiguous. Germline assignment: CDR1 MRHNA and CDR2 SNTAGT. V lost 7 bases, J lost 1 base, and 13 bases lay in between. This CDR3 has 14 amino acids. The CDR3 DNA follows: TGTGCCAGCAAAGAGGGCCCAGCGAACACTGAAGCTTTCTTT. It is translated as CASKEGPANTEAFF.

The gene calls are TRBV5-4 and TRBJ2-1, with D possibly TRBD2 on 6 matching bases. This CDR3 comprises 14 residues. From germline, CDR1 is SGHNT and CDR2 YYREEE (reference sequence). Trimming took off 2 bases at V and 8 bases at J, with 14 bases between the two ends. DNA for the CDR3: TGTGCCAGCAGCTTTGGGGAGGTGGTGGATGAGCAGTTCTTC. Its translation is CASSFGEVVDEQFF.

This clone was seen a few times. The rearrangement joins TRBV5-5 to TRBJ1-1, with D possibly being TRBD1 (5 bases). Trimming shortened V by 5 bases and J by 4 bases, and 21 bases separated the two germline ends. CDR1 is SGHKS, CDR2 YYEKEE, per germline (reference sequence). The CDR3 runs 16 residues. This CDR3 is CASSSRGVGASTEAFF. The CDR3 bases are TGTGCCAGCAGTTCCCGGGGGGTAGGGGCCAGCACTGAAGCTTTCTTT.

This chain joins TRBV9 and TRBJ2-7; possibly TRBD1 for D (7 bases). This CDR3 is 14 amino acids long. In germline, CDR1 is SGDLS, CDR2 YYNGEE. V was clipped by 4 bases and J by 3 bases, with 14 bases between them. The CDR3 coding sequence is TGTGCCAGCAGCTCTGGGGGGACAGACTACGAGCAGTACTTC. This gives the protein CASSSGGTDYEQYF.

The chain combines TRBV29-1 with TRBJ1-1; D unresolved. The V end lost 7 bases, the J end lost 3 bases, and 9 bases lay between the germline ends. Germline V gives CDR1 SQVTM, CDR2 ANQGSEA. The CDR3 is 11 amino acids. CDR3 amino acids: CSASGYTEAFF. The CDR3 nucleotides are TGCAGCGCATCAGGCTACACTGAAGCTTTCTTT.

This clone has only a few counts. The J gene is TRBJ1-1, the V gene TRBV19; 9 bases fit TRBD1. Germline CDR1 is LNHDA and CDR2 is SQIVND (reference sequence). The V and J ends lost 10 bases and 5 bases, in that order; junction bases with no gene match: 14. The CDR3 totals 15 residues. The CDR3 spells CATLRDRAAGTEAFF. CDR3 DNA sequence: TGTGCCACCCTCCGGGACAGGGCGGCTGGGACTGAAGCTTTCTTT. The entire variable domain, with the rest obtained from reference TRBV19 and TRBJ1-1, is as follows: DGGITQSPKYLFRKEGQNVTLSCEQNLNHDAMYWYRQDPGQGLRLIYYSQIVNDFQKGDIAEGYSVSREKKESFPLTVTSAQKNPTAFYLCATLRDRAAGTEAFFGQGTRLTVV.

This clone was recorded a few times. The chain employs TRBV23-1 and TRBJ1-2; 9 bases line up with TRBD1. TRBV23-1 is sorted into the ORF group, with uncertain function. CDR3 length equals 15 residues. CDR3: CGLGTGLCSNYGYTF. Here the CDR3 DNA reads TGCGGCCTTGGGACAGGGTTATGCTCTAACTATGGCTACACCTTC.

This chain joins TRBV5-1 and TRBJ2-7; D is uncertain. Trimming took off 0 bases at V and 0 bases at J, with 4 bases between the two ends. CDR1 SGHRS and CDR2 YFSETQ come from the germline V gene. The CDR3 totals 13 residues. DNA of the CDR3: TGCGCCAGCAGCTTGGGGAGCTCCTACGAGCAGTACTTC. Translating it yields CASSLGSSYEQYF.

This sequence joins TRBV19 and TRBJ2-7; 7 nucleotides align to TRBD2. The trim removed 5 bases at V and 0 bases at J, leaving 7 bases unmatched. This CDR3 is 15 amino acids long. From germline, CDR1 is LNHDA and CDR2 SQIVND (reference sequence). The CDR3 bases are TGTGCCAGTAGTCCCACCGGCGGGAGCTCCTACGAGCAGTACTTC. Amino acid sequence: CASSPTGGSSYEQYF.